Below, 12 T cell receptor beta chains from the same sample are listed, as sequenced in a study of technical replicates of blood from several donors. Data came from immunoSEQ multiplex PCR; TCRdb stores just in-frame clones and leaves some out. Of some 64,000 clones listed, 97% are singletons. The sample taken for sequencing was T cells isolated from PBMCs. The source is a human donor in good health.

V usage is TRBV11-1 and J usage is TRBJ2-7; the D gene is possibly TRBD1 (6 bases). Germline lookup yields CDR1 SGHAT and CDR2 FQDESV (reference sequence). CDR3 size: 16 residues. V gave up 2 bases and J gave up 0 bases, with 14 bases separating them. In DNA, the CDR3 is TGTGCCAGCAGCTTACCACAGGGATACCTCTCCTACGAGCAGTACTTC. Residues: CASSLPQGYLSYEQYF.

This chain connects TRBV6-5 to TRBJ2-5, with 10 bases fitting TRBD2. V was clipped by 2 bases and J by 3 bases; unmatched bases: 3. Per the germline V gene, CDR1 is MNHEY and CDR2 is SVGAGI. The CDR3 sequence is 15 residues long. The CDR3 here is CASSYTLAGEETQYF. The DNA for the CDR3 is TGTGCCAGCAGTTACACCCTAGCGGGGGAAGAGACCCAGTACTTC.

The chain couples TRBV29-1 to TRBJ2-1; 9 bases fit TRBD2. The V and J ends lost 6 bases and 4 bases, in that order; junction bases with no gene match: 7. The CDR3 is made up of 14 amino acids. Germline loops: CDR1 SQVTM, CDR2 ANQGSEA. The CDR3 coding sequence is TGCAGCGTCGTAGCGGGAGAGGGTTACAATGAGCAGTTCTTC. Translating gives CSVVAGEGYNEQFF.

The V call is TRBV9, the J call TRBJ1-2; 11 positions match TRBD1. CDR3 length equals 15 residues. J gave up 6 bases and V 5 bases, and 9 bases lay outside the gene matches. The V gene's germline CDR1 is SGDLS and CDR2 YYNGEE. CDR3 loop: CASSDGQGAWDGYTF. DNA for the CDR3: TGTGCCAGCAGTGATGGACAGGGGGCTTGGGATGGCTACACCTTC.

V usage is TRBV28 and J usage is TRBJ1-1, with unresolved D. The ends were cut back, 6 bases at V and 4 bases at J, with 12 bases in the middle. CDR1 is MDHEN and CDR2 is SYDVKM in the germline V gene. The CDR3 runs to 13 residues. CDR3 nucleotides: TGTGCCAGCAGCCGGAGGTGGAGCACTGAAGCTTTCTTT. Amino acid sequence: CASSRRWSTEAFF.

The chain employs TRBV6-5 and TRBJ2-7; D call uncertain. Trimming took off 6 bases at V and 2 bases at J, with 14 bases between the two ends. The CDR3 extends over 14 amino acids. Germline CDR1 reads MNHEY; CDR2 reads SVGAGI. The CDR3 here is CASSHRLKTYEQYF. CDR3 in DNA: TGTGCCAGCAGCCACAGATTGAAAACCTACGAGCAGTACTTC.

This chain links TRBV25-1 with TRBJ2-6, with unresolved D. The CDR3 is 14 residues long. The germline gives CDR1 MGHDK, CDR2 SYGVNS. V dropped 4 bases and J dropped 0 bases, with 4 bases sitting between them. DNA for the CDR3: TGTGCCAGCAGTGCCAGCTCTGGGGCCAACGTCCTGACTTTC. Its protein is CASSASSGANVLTF.

The rearrangement uses TRBV6-5 and TRBJ1-5; 10 nucleotides align to TRBD1. Germline CDR1 and CDR2: MNHEY and SVGAGI. Losses at the gene ends were 8 bases for V and 4 bases for J; bases not matched to a gene: 8. The CDR3 contains 15 residues. The CDR3 DNA sequence: TGTGCCAGCGCGAAGACAGGGGGCCGGAATCAGCCCCAGCATTTT. It codes for CASAKTGGRNQPQHF.

This chain joins TRBV6-6 and TRBJ2-5; a weak D match, TRBD1 (6 bases). There are 13 residues in the CDR3. The germline V gene encodes CDR1 MNHNY and CDR2 SVGAGI (reference sequence). Between the trimmed V and J ends, which lost 7 bases and 5 bases, there was a span of 14 bases. CDR3: CASTPRGPETQYF. In nucleotides, the CDR3 is TGTGCCAGCACCCCCAGGGGCCCCGAGACCCAGTACTTC.

This chain joins TRBV10-2 and TRBJ2-7, with D tentatively TRBD1 (5 bases). The CDR3 is 13 residues long. Trimming shortened V by 4 bases and J by 0 bases, and 7 bases separated the two germline ends. Germline-derived CDR1 and CDR2 are WSHSY and SAAADI. For the CDR3, the DNA is TGCGCCAGCAGTGGGGGCCTCTCCTACGAGCAGTACTTC. Amino acid sequence: CASSGGLSYEQYF.

CDR3 DNA: TGTGCCAGCAGCTTAGGGGCCAGGGACAATCAGCCCCAGCATTTT. Amino acid sequence: CASSLGARDNQPQHF. The J gene is TRBJ1-5, the V gene TRBV7-8, with a weak D call TRBD1 (5 bases). V was pared by 1 base and J by 3 bases, with 10 bases between. The CDR3 totals 15 residues. CDR1 and CDR2 (germline): SGHVS, FQNEAQ. The variable domain in full, completed from reference TRBV7-8 and TRBJ1-5, reads GAGVSQSPRYKVAKRGQDVALRCDPISGHVSLFWYQQALGQGPEFLTYFQNEAQLDKSGLPSDRFFAERPEGSVSTLKIQRTQQEDSAVYLCASSLGARDNQPQHFGDGTRLSIL.

This clone is a singleton in its sample. The chain combines TRBV10-1 with TRBJ2-1; weak D call: TRBD2 (6 bases). In germline, CDR1 is WNHNN, CDR2 SYGVQD (reference sequence). The CDR3 runs to 14 residues. Between the trimmed V and J ends, which lost 8 bases and 5 bases, there was a span of 16 bases. In DNA, the CDR3 is TGCGCCAGCCAAAGGGACTCTGGAGACAATGAGCAGTTCTTC. Protein sequence: CASQRDSGDNEQFF.